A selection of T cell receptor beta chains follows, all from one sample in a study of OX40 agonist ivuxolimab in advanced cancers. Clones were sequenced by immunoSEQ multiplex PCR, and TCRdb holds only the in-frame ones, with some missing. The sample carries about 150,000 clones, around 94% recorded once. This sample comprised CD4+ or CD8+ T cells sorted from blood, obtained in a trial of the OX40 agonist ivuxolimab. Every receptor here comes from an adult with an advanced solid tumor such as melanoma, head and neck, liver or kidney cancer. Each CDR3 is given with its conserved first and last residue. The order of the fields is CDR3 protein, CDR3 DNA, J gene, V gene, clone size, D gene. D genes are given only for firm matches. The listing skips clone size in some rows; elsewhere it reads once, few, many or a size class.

cdr3_aa: CASTQNPGQGLRSNQPQHF; cdr3_nt: TGTGCCAGCACCCAGAACCCGGGACAGGGACTAAGAAGCAATCAGCCCCAGCATTTT; j_call: TRBJ1-5; v_call: TRBV7-8; clone_size: NA; d_call: TRBD1
cdr3_aa: CSVAEGREQYF; cdr3_nt: TGCAGCGTCGCGGAGGGAAGGGAGCAGTACTTC; j_call: TRBJ2-7; v_call: TRBV29-1; clone_size: NA; d_call: NA
cdr3_aa: CASGYSGRDTLF; cdr3_nt: TGTGCCAGCGGATATAGCGGGAGGGACACCCTCTTC; j_call: TRBJ2-1; v_call: TRBV27; clone_size: NA; d_call: TRBD2
cdr3_aa: CASSQERATSRAGELFF; cdr3_nt: TGCGCCAGCAGCCAAGAAAGGGCGACTAGTCGGGCCGGGGAGCTGTTTTTT; j_call: TRBJ2-2; v_call: TRBV4-3; clone_size: NA; d_call: NA
cdr3_aa: CASAEGGRTDTQYF; cdr3_nt: TGCGCCAGCGCTGAGGGGGGGCGCACAGATACGCAGTATTTT; j_call: TRBJ2-3; v_call: TRBV10-1; clone_size: once; d_call: NA
cdr3_aa: CASRQTGLATDTQYF; cdr3_nt: TGTGCCAGCAGACAGACGGGACTTGCCACAGATACGCAGTATTTT; j_call: TRBJ2-3; v_call: TRBV7-3; clone_size: NA; d_call: NA
cdr3_aa: CASRLLGTGGTGELFF; cdr3_nt: TGTGCCAGCAGACTCTTAGGGACAGGGGGCACCGGGGAGCTGTTTTTT; j_call: TRBJ2-2; v_call: TRBV28; clone_size: NA; d_call: TRBD1
cdr3_aa: CASSLLASDTQYF; cdr3_nt: TGTGCCAGCAGTTTACTAGCCTCAGATACGCAGTATTTT; j_call: TRBJ2-3; v_call: TRBV28; clone_size: NA; d_call: NA
cdr3_aa: CASRIGTGPSGNEKLFF; cdr3_nt: TGTGCCAGCAGGATCGGGACAGGCCCTTCGGGTAATGAAAAACTGTTTTTT; j_call: TRBJ1-4; v_call: TRBV28; clone_size: few; d_call: TRBD1
cdr3_aa: CASSPWTGGRTLGYTF; cdr3_nt: TGTGCCAGTAGTCCATGGACAGGGGGCAGGACGCTCGGCTACACCTTC; j_call: TRBJ1-2; v_call: TRBV19; clone_size: NA; d_call: TRBD1
cdr3_aa: CASSQFWGDSNYEQYF; cdr3_nt: TGTGCCAGCAGCCAATTCTGGGGGGACTCAAATTACGAGCAGTACTTC; j_call: TRBJ2-7; v_call: TRBV4-2; clone_size: NA; d_call: NA
cdr3_aa: CASGWDFEAFF; cdr3_nt: TGTGCTAGTGGTTGGGATTTTGAAGCTTTCTTT; j_call: TRBJ1-1; v_call: TRBV12-5; clone_size: few; d_call: NA
cdr3_aa: CASSPGTRGDSDNEQFF; cdr3_nt: TGTGCCAGCAGCCCCGGGACTAGAGGGGATTCCGACAATGAGCAGTTCTTC; j_call: TRBJ2-1; v_call: TRBV7-9; clone_size: few; d_call: TRBD2
cdr3_aa: CASSLDKAQYNEQFF; cdr3_nt: TGTGCCAGCAGCTTAGATAAGGCACAGTACAATGAGCAGTTCTTC; j_call: TRBJ2-1; v_call: TRBV11-2; clone_size: NA; d_call: NA
cdr3_aa: CASSSQQGLNTQYF; cdr3_nt: TGTGCCAGCAGCTCTCAACAGGGGCTGAATACGCAGTATTTT; j_call: TRBJ2-3; v_call: TRBV5-4; clone_size: NA; d_call: TRBD1
cdr3_aa: CASSTGDSYGYTF; cdr3_nt: TGTGCCAGCAGTACCGGGGACTCCTATGGCTACACCTTC; j_call: TRBJ1-2; v_call: TRBV27; clone_size: NA; d_call: NA